The 11 T cell receptor beta chains below all came from one sample that was sequenced in a study of T-cell reconstitution after alpha-beta-depleted transplantation in children. Preparation of the TCRbeta library was carried out with unique molecular identifiers. TCRdb processed the PCR reads anew with MiXCR; each CDR3 protein has one entry. The table shows hundreds of thousands of distinct CDR3 sequences, with around 13% occurring only once. This specimen consisted of PBMCs from the stem cell graft donor, obtained from the stem cell graft. The receptor set was obtained from a human donor who donated a stem cell graft to a child with combined immunodeficiency.

The V gene is TRBV11-2, the J gene TRBJ2-5; 10 bases map to TRBD2. The J segment lost 2 bases and the V segment lost 5 bases, leaving 8 bases of the junction unmatched. The CDR3 has 16 residues. Per germline, CDR1 SGHAT and CDR2 FQNNGV. The DNA for the CDR3 is TGTGCCAGCAGCCCCCAGCGGGGGGGAGGACAAGAGACCCAGTACTTC. This sequence encodes CASSPQRGGGQETQYF.

In its sample, this clonotype was seen a few times. This chain joins TRBV6-2 or TRBV6-3 and TRBJ2-6; 10 positions agree with TRBD2. The germline CDR1 and CDR2 sequences are MNHEY and SVGEGT. J gave up 2 bases and V 3 bases, and 10 bases lay outside the gene matches. This CDR3 has 19 amino acids. The CDR3, as DNA: TGTGCCAGCAGTTATTATCCGGGACTAGCGCTAGCTGGGGCCAACGTCCTGACTTTC. Its protein product is CASSYYPGLALAGANVLTF.

This clonotype appeared a few times. The chain carries TRBV20-1 and TRBJ2-5; D not certain. The CDR3 loop spans 16 amino acids. The germline gives CDR1 DFQATT, CDR2 SNEGSKA (reference sequence). The V and J ends lost 2 bases and 3 bases respectively, with 19 bases between them. CDR3: CSARRFSPAVKETQYF. The CDR3 DNA is TGCAGTGCTAGAAGGTTTTCGCCGGCGGTAAAAGAGACCCAGTACTTC.

This clonotype was observed a handful of times. The chain links TRBV13 to TRBJ2-4; D is possibly TRBD2 (5 bases). Per the germline V gene, CDR1 is PRHDT and CDR2 is FYEKMQ (reference sequence). V shed 6 bases and J shed 7 bases, with 16 bases lying between them. CDR3 size: 14 residues. CDR3 coding DNA: TGTGCCAGCAGTCCCGGTCGGCCGGGGAACATTCAGTACTTC. This sequence encodes CASSPGRPGNIQYF.

The V gene is TRBV6-2 or TRBV6-3, the J gene TRBJ2-3; TRBD2 is a possible D gene (6 bases). Germline V CDR1 and CDR2: MNHEY, SVGEGT. This CDR3 is built from 14 residues. The germline V and J ends were trimmed by 5 bases and 3 bases, with 12 bases remaining between them. In nucleotides, the CDR3 is TGTGCCAGCAGTCACTACGGACTAACAGATACGCAGTATTTT. Encoded protein: CASSHYGLTDTQYF.

The chain recombines TRBV24-1 with TRBJ2-5; 7 nucleotides align to TRBD2. Per germline, CDR1 KGHDR and CDR2 SFDVKD. Germline trimming cut 3 bases from V and 7 bases from J; bases unmatched to any gene: 4. The CDR3 loop spans 13 amino acids. CDR3 in DNA: TGTGCCACCAGTGATCGCCAGCGGGGGACCCAGTACTTC. Translation gives CATSDRQRGTQYF.

This clonotype showed up many times. The chain recombines TRBV28 with TRBJ2-7, with D possibly being TRBD1 or TRBD2 (5 bases each). CDR1 and CDR2 (germline): MDHEN, SYDVKM. Deletions cut 8 bases from V and 2 bases from J, with 16 bases between. This CDR3 comprises 14 residues. The CDR3 DNA is TGTGCCAGCGCACTGAGGGGACCCACCTACGAGCAGTACTTC. Protein product: CASALRGPTYEQYF.

This clonotype was seen a handful of times. The genes are TRBV6-2 or TRBV6-3 and TRBJ2-5, with 8 bases matching TRBD2. The CDR3 is 19 residues long. V dropped 0 bases and J dropped 3; count of bases not matched to a gene: 15. Germline V gene data show CDR1 as MNHEY and CDR2 as SVGEGT. In DNA form, the CDR3 reads TGTGCCAGCAGTTACTCGGTAGCGGGGATTTTCGGAGAAGAAGAGACCCAGTACTTC. As protein: CASSYSVAGIFGEEETQYF.

This clonotype was seen a few times. CDR3 residues: CASSLVAGALYNSPLHF. The DNA of the CDR3 is TGTGCCAGCAGCTTAGTGGCAGGGGCCCTATATAATTCACCCCTCCACTTT. The V and J genes are TRBV7-2 and TRBJ1-6; possibly TRBD1 for D (6 bases). Germline CDR1 SGHTA, CDR2 FQGNSA. Trimming stripped 1 base from V and 4 bases from J, with 14 bases between. The CDR3 length is 17 residues.

The chain is built from TRBV11-2 and TRBJ2-1; 7 bases fit TRBD2. Germline loops: CDR1 SGHAT, CDR2 FQNNGV. CDR3 size: 17 residues. The ends lost 0 bases at V and 8 bases at J; junction bases unmatched: 13. CDR3 DNA sequence: TGTGCCAGCAGCTTAGAGAGAGCGGGACCGTCCCGCGATGAGCAGTTCTTC. Amino acids: CASSLERAGPSRDEQFF.

This sequence joins TRBV6-2 or TRBV6-3 and TRBJ2-1; TRBD2 matches 15 bases. The germline CDR1 and CDR2 sequences are MNHEY and SVGEGT. The CDR3 is 17 residues long. Trimming removed 5 bases from V and 10 bases from J; junction bases left unmatched: 12. CDR3 nucleotide sequence: TGTGCCAGCAGTCCCTCCGGGACTAGCGGGAGGAAATGGGAGCAGTTCTTC. Residues: CASSPSGTSGRKWEQFF.